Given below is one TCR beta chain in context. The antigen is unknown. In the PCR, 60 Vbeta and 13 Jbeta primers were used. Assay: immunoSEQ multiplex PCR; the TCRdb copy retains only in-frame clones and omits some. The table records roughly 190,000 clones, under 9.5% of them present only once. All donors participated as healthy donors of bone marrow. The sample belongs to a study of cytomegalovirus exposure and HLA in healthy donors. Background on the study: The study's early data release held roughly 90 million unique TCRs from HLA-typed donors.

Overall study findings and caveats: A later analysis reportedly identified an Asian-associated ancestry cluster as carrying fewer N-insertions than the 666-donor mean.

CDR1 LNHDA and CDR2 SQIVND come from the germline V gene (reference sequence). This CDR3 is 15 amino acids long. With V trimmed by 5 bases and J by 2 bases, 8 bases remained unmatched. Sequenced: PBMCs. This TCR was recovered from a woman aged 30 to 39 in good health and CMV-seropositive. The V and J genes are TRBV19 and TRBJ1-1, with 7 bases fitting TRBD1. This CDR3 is CASSVYRGINTEAFF. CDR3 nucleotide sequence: TGTGCCAGTAGTGTATACAGGGGAATCAACACTGAAGCTTTCTTT.